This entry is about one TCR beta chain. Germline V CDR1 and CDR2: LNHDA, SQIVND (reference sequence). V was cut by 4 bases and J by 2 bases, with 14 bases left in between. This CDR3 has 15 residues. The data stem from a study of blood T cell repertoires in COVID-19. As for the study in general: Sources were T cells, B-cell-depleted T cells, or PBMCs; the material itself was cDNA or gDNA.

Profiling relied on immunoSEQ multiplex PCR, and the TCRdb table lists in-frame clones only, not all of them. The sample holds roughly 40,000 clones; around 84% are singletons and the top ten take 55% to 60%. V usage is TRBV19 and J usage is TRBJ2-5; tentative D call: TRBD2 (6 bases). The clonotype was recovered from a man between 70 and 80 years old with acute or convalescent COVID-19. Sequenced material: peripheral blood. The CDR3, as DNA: TGTGCCAGTAGTAACGGGGCGGGGCTACAAGAGACCCAGTACTTC. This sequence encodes CASSNGAGLQETQYF.